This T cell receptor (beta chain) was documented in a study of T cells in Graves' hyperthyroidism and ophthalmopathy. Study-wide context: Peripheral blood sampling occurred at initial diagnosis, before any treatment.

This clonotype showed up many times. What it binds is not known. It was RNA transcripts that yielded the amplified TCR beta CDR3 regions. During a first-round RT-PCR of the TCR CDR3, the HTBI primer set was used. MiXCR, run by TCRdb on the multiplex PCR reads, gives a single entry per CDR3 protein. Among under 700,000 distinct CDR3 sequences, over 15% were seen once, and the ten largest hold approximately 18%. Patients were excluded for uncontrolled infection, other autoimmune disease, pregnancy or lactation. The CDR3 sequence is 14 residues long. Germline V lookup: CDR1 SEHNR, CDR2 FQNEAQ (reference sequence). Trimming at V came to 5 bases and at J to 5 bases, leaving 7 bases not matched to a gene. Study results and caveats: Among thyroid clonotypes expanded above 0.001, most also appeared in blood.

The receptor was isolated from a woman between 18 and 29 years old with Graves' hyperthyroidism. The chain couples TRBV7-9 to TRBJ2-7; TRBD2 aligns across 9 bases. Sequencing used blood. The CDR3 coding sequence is TGTGCCAGCAGCGGGGCGGGAGGGCCCAACGAGCAGTACTTC. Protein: CASSGAGGPNEQYF.